One and the same sample provided the 32 T cell receptor beta chains below, sequenced in a study of response to subunit inactivated influenza vaccine. MiXCR, run by TCRdb on the RT-PCR reads, gives a single entry per CDR3 protein. The sample shows roughly 500,000 distinct CDR3 sequences, around a quarter of them seen only once. These data were also filed under a second study, of T cells expressing NK-cell markers. In that study: 5'RACE template switching with UMIs generated TCR beta cDNA.

Specimen: CD4+ T cells sorted from PBMCs, collected about 12 days after vaccination. The source is a man over 45 who received an inactivated influenza vaccine.

The V and J genes are TRBV18 and TRBJ2-7; D is possibly TRBD2 (5 bases). From germline, CDR1 is KGHSH and CDR2 LQKENI. V was trimmed by 3 bases and J by 6 bases, leaving 15 bases between them. The CDR3 is 14 residues long. The CDR3 bases are TGTGCCAGCTCACCGCTCCAGAGCGGCGCCGAGCAGTACTTC. Translation: CASSPLQSGAEQYF. The variable domain in full, completed from reference TRBV18 and TRBJ2-7, reads NAGVMQNPRHLVRRRGQEARLRCSPMKGHSHVYWYRQLPEEGLKFMVYLQKENIIDESGMPKERFSAEFPKEGPSILRIQQVVRGDSAAYFCASSPLQSGAEQYFGPGTRLTVT.

This sequence joins TRBV7-2 and TRBJ2-5; 7 bases are a match to TRBD1. The V segment lost 5 bases and the J segment 7 bases; nucleotides outside the gene matches: 7. Germline V gives CDR1 SGHTA, CDR2 FQGNSA. The CDR3 runs 13 residues. The CDR3 loop is CASSPGGPATQYF. The CDR3 DNA sequence: TGTGCCAGCAGCCCAGGGGGACCTGCGACCCAGTACTTC.

V and J are TRBV6-2 or TRBV6-3 and TRBJ1-5; D possibly corresponds to TRBD1 (5 bases). Germline CDR1 MNHEY, CDR2 SVGEGT. The CDR3 length is 13 residues. Trimming cost V 10 bases and J 7 bases, with 17 bases left between them. CDR3 sequence (DNA): TGTGCCACAAACCGGGACCTAGGGCAGCCCCAGCATTTT. As protein: CATNRDLGQPQHF.

As for this clonotype: The conserved phenylalanine or tryptophan is not found at the CDR3 terminus, so this likely reflects a read error. V usage is TRBV4-3 and J usage is TRBJ1-1; D not certain. V lost 4 bases, J lost 1 base, and 16 bases lay in between. CDR1 LGHNA and CDR2 YSLEER come from the germline V gene. The CDR3 covers 16 residues. The CDR3, as DNA: TGCGCCAGCAGCCCCAAGATCGGCGGAGCGAACACTGAAGCTTTCTCT. Translation: CASSPKIGGANTEAFS.

This chain connects TRBV5-1 to TRBJ2-1; 8 bases fit TRBD2. The CDR3 covers 12 residues. CDR1 and CDR2 (germline): SGHRS, YFSETQ. V lost 4 bases and J lost 9; bases outside the gene matches: 3. The CDR3 nucleotides read TGCGCCAGCAGCATTAGCGGGACTGAGCAGTTCTTC. Its translation: CASSISGTEQFF.

This clonotype was counted between two and nine times. The chain couples TRBV7-2 to TRBJ2-3; TRBD2 is a possible D gene (5 bases). The CDR3 has 12 residues. Germline lookup yields CDR1 SGHTA and CDR2 FQGNSA. Trimming left V 7 bases short and J 2 bases short, with 7 bases between. The CDR3 region has the DNA TGTGCCAGCACGACTATCACAGATACGCAGTATTTT. Amino acid sequence: CASTTITDTQYF. Supplemented by reference TRBV7-2 and TRBJ2-3, the full variable domain reads GAGVSQSPSNKVTEKGKDVELRCDPISGHTALYWYRQSLGQGLEFLIYFQGNSAPDKSGLPSDRFSAERTGGSVSTLTIQRTQQEDSAVYLCASTTITDTQYFGPGTRLTVL.

The chain has TRBV3-1 and TRBJ2-1; D not resolved. Per germline, CDR1 LGHDT and CDR2 YNNKEL (reference sequence). The V and J ends lost 1 base and 9 bases respectively, with 19 bases between them. This CDR3 spans 16 amino acids. The CDR3 loop is CASSQGQHIRASEQFF. The CDR3 DNA reads as TGTGCCAGCAGCCAAGGCCAGCACATAAGGGCAAGTGAGCAGTTCTTC.

This clonotype was observed a few times. V and J are TRBV6-2 or TRBV6-3 and TRBJ1-4; no clear D gene. Germline loops: CDR1 MNHEY, CDR2 SVGEGT. V was trimmed by 6 bases and J by 8 bases, leaving 10 bases between them. The CDR3 runs to 12 residues. This chain's CDR3 is CASSKTREKLFF. In nucleotides, the CDR3 is TGTGCCAGCAGCAAGACAAGGGAAAAACTGTTTTTT.

CDR3 DNA: TGTGCCAGCAGTGCCCCTCCCTTCTACGAGCAGTACTTC. Protein sequence: CASSAPPFYEQYF. The V gene is TRBV2, the J gene TRBJ2-7; D unresolved. V gave up 4 bases and J gave up 3 bases, with 10 bases separating them. Per germline, CDR1 SNHLY and CDR2 FYNNEI. The CDR3 totals 13 residues.

The chain employs TRBV20-1 and TRBJ2-1, with D unresolved. V was trimmed by 1 base and J by 6 bases, leaving 7 bases between them. CDR1 is DFQATT and CDR2 is SNEGSKA in the germline V gene (reference sequence). This CDR3 region has 12 residues. The CDR3 reads CSARAGVNEQFF. In DNA form, the CDR3 reads TGCAGTGCTAGAGCAGGAGTCAATGAGCAGTTCTTC.

This clonotype showed up just a few times. DNA of the CDR3: TGCGCCAGCAGCTCGCAACCCTCCGGGACCGGGGGCACTGAAGCTTTCTTT. As protein: CASSSQPSGTGGTEAFF. V gene TRBV5-1 combines with J gene TRBJ1-1; D perhaps matches TRBD1 (5 bases). Germline lookup yields CDR1 SGHRS and CDR2 YFSETQ. The V and J ends lost 3 bases and 4 bases respectively, with 22 bases between them. The CDR3 is 17 amino acids.

J is TRBJ2-3 and V is TRBV9; the match to TRBD2 covers 8 bases. The CDR3 covers 16 residues. J was trimmed by 2 bases and V by 0 bases; bases with no gene match: 5. Germline V lookup: CDR1 SGDLS, CDR2 YYNGEE. The CDR3 reads CASSVAGGGTTDTQYF. The CDR3 DNA sequence: TGTGCCAGCAGCGTAGCCGGCGGGGGGACCACAGATACGCAGTATTTT.

J is TRBJ1-2 and V is TRBV5-6; D uncertain. In germline, CDR1 is SGHDT, CDR2 YYEEEE. With 0 bases removed from V and 8 bases from J, the gap between germline ends came to 17 bases. The CDR3 consists of 15 residues. CDR3 in DNA: TGTGCCAGCAGCTTGGTAACCGGCGCCCTTGTAGGCTACACCTTC. Its translation is CASSLVTGALVGYTF.

The genes are TRBV20-1 and TRBJ2-7; 10 bases match TRBD2. The CDR3 is 15 amino acids. The germline gives CDR1 DFQATT, CDR2 SNEGSKA (reference sequence). V shed 5 bases, J shed 2 bases, and the junction held 9 bases outside the gene matches. The CDR3 sequence is CSASRLAGFPYEQYF. Here the CDR3 DNA reads TGCAGTGCTTCCAGACTAGCGGGTTTCCCCTACGAGCAGTACTTC.

The table lists this clonotype with many counts. CDR3 amino acids: CASSDRETQYF. CDR3 coding DNA: TGTGCCAGCAGTGATCGGGAGACCCAGTACTTC. The chain employs TRBV12-3 or TRBV12-4 and TRBJ2-5; D is ambiguous. The CDR3 spans 11 residues. Trimming left V 5 bases short and J 5 bases short, with 6 bases between.

This clonotype was found a few times. This chain joins TRBV7-9 and TRBJ2-1; D might be TRBD1 (6 bases). Germline loops: CDR1 SEHNR, CDR2 FQNEAQ (reference sequence). The germline V and J ends were trimmed by 6 bases and 2 bases, with 17 bases remaining between them. The length of the CDR3 is 16 residues. For the CDR3, the DNA is TGTGCCAGCAGAGTCACGAGGGGGTCCGCCTACAATGAGCAGTTCTTC. It is translated as CASRVTRGSAYNEQFF.

This rearrangement joins TRBV5-1 to TRBJ1-1; D is perhaps TRBD1 (6 bases). This CDR3 spans 14 amino acids. Trimming removed 3 bases from V and 6 bases from J, with 15 bases in between. Germline V CDR1 and CDR2: SGHRS, YFSETQ. CDR3 sequence: CASSSSRGNAEAFF. In nucleotides, the CDR3 is TGCGCCAGCAGCTCGTCCAGGGGAAACGCTGAAGCTTTCTTT. The full variable domain, rest sourced from reference TRBV5-1 and TRBJ1-1, is KAGVTQTPRYLIKTRGQQVTLSCSPISGHRSVSWYQQTPGQGLQFLFEYFSETQRNKGNFPGRFSGRQFSNSRSEMNVSTLELGDSALYLCASSSSRGNAEAFFGQGTRLTVV.

A single count supports this clonotype. The genes are TRBV7-2 and TRBJ1-2, with a tentative D call TRBD1 (6 bases). Germline V gene data show CDR1 as SGHTA and CDR2 as FQGNSA. The CDR3 runs 16 residues. Trimming stripped 5 bases from V and 1 base from J, with 17 bases between. Here the CDR3 DNA reads TGTGCCAGCAGCAGGATGACCGGGACACATAACTATGGCTACACCTTC. Its protein is CASSRMTGTHNYGYTF.

This clonotype has only a few counts. The chain employs TRBV27 and TRBJ2-3, with 7 positions matching TRBD2. Germline CDR1 reads MNHEY; CDR2 reads SMNVEV (reference sequence). V gave up 0 bases and J gave up 1 base; unmatched junction bases: 7. The CDR3 has 17 residues. The CDR3 reads CASSLSWRERGTDTQYF. As DNA, the CDR3 is TGTGCCAGCAGTTTATCGTGGCGGGAGAGGGGCACAGATACGCAGTATTTT.

The V and J genes are TRBV6-2 or TRBV6-3 and TRBJ2-5; D is unclear. The CDR3 extends over 12 amino acids. Looked up from germline, CDR1 is MNHEY and CDR2 is SVGEGT. Deletions cut 8 bases from V and 5 bases from J, with 12 bases between. The CDR3 loop reads CASSLSFETQYF. CDR3 nucleotide sequence: TGTGCCAGCTCATTGAGTTTCGAGACCCAGTACTTC.

The chain recombines TRBV12-3 or TRBV12-4 with TRBJ2-7, with D uncertain. V dropped 8 bases and J dropped 4 bases, with 9 bases sitting between them. This CDR3 comprises 11 residues. In DNA, the CDR3 is TGTGCCAGCGGTGCCCGGTACGAGCAGTACTTC. Protein: CASGARYEQYF.

The sample holds a few counts of this clonotype. The CDR3 DNA reads as TGTGCCAGCAGCTTGGGAAGGCGATGGACCCCGGGAGGCTACACCTTC. Its protein is CASSLGRRWTPGGYTF. The genes are TRBV5-6 and TRBJ1-2, with D unclear. CDR1 is SGHDT, CDR2 YYEEEE, per germline. V shed 0 bases and J shed 8 bases, with 20 bases lying between them. The CDR3 loop spans 16 amino acids.

The chain couples TRBV12-3 or TRBV12-4 to TRBJ2-3; D is unclear. This CDR3 spans 11 amino acids. V lost 4 bases to trimming and J lost 11 bases, with 10 bases between them. The CDR3 sequence is CASSSMVRQYF. CDR3 nucleotides: TGTGCCAGCAGTTCTATGGTCCGGCAGTATTTT.

The chain uses TRBV27 and TRBJ2-6; a weak D match, TRBD1 (6 bases). Trimming cost V 3 bases and J 1 base, with 16 bases left between them. CDR1 is MNHEY and CDR2 is SMNVEV in the germline V gene (reference sequence). This CDR3 has 18 residues. CDR3 in DNA: TGTGCCAGCAGTTTTTCCCAGGGGTTTCTATCTGGGGCCAACGTCCTGACTTTC. Its translation is CASSFSQGFLSGANVLTF.

The gene calls are TRBV10-1 and TRBJ1-1; D remains unclear. CDR3 length: 13 residues. Germline assignment: CDR1 WNHNN and CDR2 SYGVQD (reference sequence). V shed 8 bases and J shed 0 bases, with 10 bases lying between them. The DNA of the CDR3 is TGCGCCAGCTCGACGCAGGTGAACACTGAAGCTTTCTTT. It is translated as CASSTQVNTEAFF.

In its sample, this clonotype was seen once. V gene TRBV9 combines with J gene TRBJ2-7; either TRBD1 or TRBD2 may supply D (5 bases each). Germline assignment: CDR1 SGDLS and CDR2 YYNGEE. V lost 3 bases and J lost 2, with 12 bases in between. CDR3 size: 14 residues. This chain's CDR3 is CASSGETGPYEQYF. The CDR3 DNA sequence: TGTGCCAGCAGCGGCGAAACGGGGCCCTACGAGCAGTACTTC.

This clonotype was observed a few times. This rearrangement joins TRBV27 to TRBJ1-1; TRBD1 might be the D (5 bases). The ends were cut back, 3 bases at V and 4 bases at J, with 12 bases in the middle. CDR3 length: 14 amino acids. Per the germline V gene, CDR1 is MNHEY and CDR2 is SMNVEV (reference sequence). The CDR3 protein is CASSFRDRGTEAFF. The CDR3 nucleotides are TGTGCCAGCAGTTTCAGGGATCGGGGCACTGAAGCTTTCTTT.

The table lists this clonotype with a few counts. V and J are TRBV27 and TRBJ2-1; 7 positions agree with TRBD2. The length of the CDR3 is 15 residues. Trimming at V came to 2 bases and at J to 5 bases, leaving 6 bases not matched to a gene. The germline V gene has CDR1 MNHEY and CDR2 SMNVEV (reference sequence). CDR3 coding DNA: TGTGCCAGCAGTTTAATGGCGGGAGCACACAATGAGCAGTTCTTC. Protein: CASSLMAGAHNEQFF.

The rearrangement uses TRBV6-6 and TRBJ2-5; 7 bases are shared with TRBD2. The CDR3 length is 12 residues. The germline CDR1 and CDR2 sequences are MNHNY and SVGAGI (reference sequence). V was pared by 4 bases and J by 9 bases, with 5 bases of the junction left unmatched. The CDR3 nucleotides read TGTGCCAGCAGTTCCAGTCGGGGGGCCCAGTACTTC. Translating it yields CASSSSRGAQYF.

This chain joins TRBV28 and TRBJ1-6; no reliable D call. The CDR3 is 13 residues long. CDR1 is MDHEN, CDR2 SYDVKM, per germline. Trimming shortened V by 7 bases and J by 7 bases, and 11 bases separated the two germline ends. In nucleotides, the CDR3 is TGTGCCAGCACCCCCCCCGCGAATTCACCCCTCCACTTT. It translates to CASTPPANSPLHF.

This clonotype was seen a handful of times. CDR3 bases: TGCGCCAGCAGCTTGTCGGGTGGGGCGAGCTCCTACGAGCAGTACTTC. It is translated as CASSLSGGASSYEQYF. This chain links TRBV5-1 with TRBJ2-7, with D possibly being TRBD1 (5 bases). The CDR3 sequence is 16 residues long. Germline V gene data show CDR1 as SGHRS and CDR2 as YFSETQ. Trimming pared 1 base from V and 0 bases from J, leaving 14 bases between.

The V and J genes are TRBV5-1 and TRBJ2-3; 9 positions agree with TRBD2. The V gene's germline CDR1 is SGHRS and CDR2 YFSETQ. V shed 1 base, J shed 0 bases, and the junction held 9 bases outside the gene matches. There are 18 residues in the CDR3. The CDR3 region has the DNA TGCGCCAGCAGCTTGACCCCTAGCGGGGTAACTAGCACAGATACGCAGTATTTT. Its translation: CASSLTPSGVTSTDTQYF.